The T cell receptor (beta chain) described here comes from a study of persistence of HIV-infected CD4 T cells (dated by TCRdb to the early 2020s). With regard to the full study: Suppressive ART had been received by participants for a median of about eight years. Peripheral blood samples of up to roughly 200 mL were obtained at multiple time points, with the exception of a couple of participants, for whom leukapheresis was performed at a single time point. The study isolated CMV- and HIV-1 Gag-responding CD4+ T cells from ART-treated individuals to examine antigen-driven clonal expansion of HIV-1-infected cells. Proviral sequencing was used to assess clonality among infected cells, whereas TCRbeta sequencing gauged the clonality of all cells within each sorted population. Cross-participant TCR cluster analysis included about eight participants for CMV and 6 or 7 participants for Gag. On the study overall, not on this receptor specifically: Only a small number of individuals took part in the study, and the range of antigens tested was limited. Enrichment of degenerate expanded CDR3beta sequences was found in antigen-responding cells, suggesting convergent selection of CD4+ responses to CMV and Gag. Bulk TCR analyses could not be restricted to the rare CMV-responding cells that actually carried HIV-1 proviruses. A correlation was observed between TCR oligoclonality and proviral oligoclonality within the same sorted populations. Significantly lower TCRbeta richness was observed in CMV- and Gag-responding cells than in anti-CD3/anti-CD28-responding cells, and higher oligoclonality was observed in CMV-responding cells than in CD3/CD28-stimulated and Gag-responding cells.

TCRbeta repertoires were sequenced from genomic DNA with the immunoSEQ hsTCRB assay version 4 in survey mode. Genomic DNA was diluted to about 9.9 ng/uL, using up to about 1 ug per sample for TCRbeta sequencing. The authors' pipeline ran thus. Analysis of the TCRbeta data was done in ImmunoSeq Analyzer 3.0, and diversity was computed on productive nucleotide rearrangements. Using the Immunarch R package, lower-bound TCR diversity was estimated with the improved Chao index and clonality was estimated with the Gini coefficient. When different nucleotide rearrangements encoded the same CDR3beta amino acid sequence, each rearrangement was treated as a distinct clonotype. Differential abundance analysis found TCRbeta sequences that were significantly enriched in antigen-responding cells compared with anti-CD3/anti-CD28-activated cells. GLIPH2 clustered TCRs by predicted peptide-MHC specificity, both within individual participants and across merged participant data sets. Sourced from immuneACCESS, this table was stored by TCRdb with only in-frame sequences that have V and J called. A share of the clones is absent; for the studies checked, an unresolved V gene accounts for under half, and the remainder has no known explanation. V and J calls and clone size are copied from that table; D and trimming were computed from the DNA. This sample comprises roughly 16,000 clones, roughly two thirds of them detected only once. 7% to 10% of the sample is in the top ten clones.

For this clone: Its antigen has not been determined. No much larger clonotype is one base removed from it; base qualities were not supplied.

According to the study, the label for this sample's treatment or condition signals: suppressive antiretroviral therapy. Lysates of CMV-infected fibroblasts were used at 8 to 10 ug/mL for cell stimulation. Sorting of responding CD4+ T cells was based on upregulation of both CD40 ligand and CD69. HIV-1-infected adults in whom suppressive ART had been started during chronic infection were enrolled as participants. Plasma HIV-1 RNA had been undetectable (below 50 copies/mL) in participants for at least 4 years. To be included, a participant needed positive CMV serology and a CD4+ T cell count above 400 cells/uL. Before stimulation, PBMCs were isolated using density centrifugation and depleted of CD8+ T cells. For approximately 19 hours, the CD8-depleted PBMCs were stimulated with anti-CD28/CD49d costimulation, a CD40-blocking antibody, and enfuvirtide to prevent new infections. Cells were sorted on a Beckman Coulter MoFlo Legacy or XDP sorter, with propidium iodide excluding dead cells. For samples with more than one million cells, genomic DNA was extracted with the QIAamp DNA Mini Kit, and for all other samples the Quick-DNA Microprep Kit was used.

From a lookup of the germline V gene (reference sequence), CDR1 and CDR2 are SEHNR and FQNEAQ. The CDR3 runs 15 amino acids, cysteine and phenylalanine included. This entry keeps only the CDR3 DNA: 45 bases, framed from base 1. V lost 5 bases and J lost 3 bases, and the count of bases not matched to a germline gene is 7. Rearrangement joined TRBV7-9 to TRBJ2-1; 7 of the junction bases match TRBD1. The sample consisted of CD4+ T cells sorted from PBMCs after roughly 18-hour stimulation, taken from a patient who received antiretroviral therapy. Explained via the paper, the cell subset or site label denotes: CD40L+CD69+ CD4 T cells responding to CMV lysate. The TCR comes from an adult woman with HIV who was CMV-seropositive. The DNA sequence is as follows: TGTGCCAGCAGCATTACAGGGGAACGCTACAATGAGCAGTTCTTC. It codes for CASSITGERYNEQFF.